Reported below is one T cell receptor (beta chain). The sample has other DNA sequences that encode this CDR3 too. This entry comes from a study of T cell responses to AZD1222 COVID-19 vaccine. Assay: immunoSEQ multiplex PCR; the TCRdb copy retains only in-frame clones and omits some. The sample consists of 120,000 to 150,000 clones, more than 75% of them appearing once. CDR1 and CDR2 (germline): MNHEY, SMNVEV (reference sequence). There are 15 residues in the CDR3. V gave up 2 bases and J gave up 0 bases, with 8 bases separating them. Sequencing was performed on peripheral blood, taken on day 0 of MenACWY control vaccination. The TCR was taken from an adult in good health. The chain couples TRBV27 to TRBJ2-1; D possibly corresponds to TRBD2 (6 bases). The CDR3 protein is CASSLAGSSYNEQFF. CDR3 in DNA: TGTGCCAGCAGTTTAGCGGGGAGCTCCTACAATGAGCAGTTCTTC.